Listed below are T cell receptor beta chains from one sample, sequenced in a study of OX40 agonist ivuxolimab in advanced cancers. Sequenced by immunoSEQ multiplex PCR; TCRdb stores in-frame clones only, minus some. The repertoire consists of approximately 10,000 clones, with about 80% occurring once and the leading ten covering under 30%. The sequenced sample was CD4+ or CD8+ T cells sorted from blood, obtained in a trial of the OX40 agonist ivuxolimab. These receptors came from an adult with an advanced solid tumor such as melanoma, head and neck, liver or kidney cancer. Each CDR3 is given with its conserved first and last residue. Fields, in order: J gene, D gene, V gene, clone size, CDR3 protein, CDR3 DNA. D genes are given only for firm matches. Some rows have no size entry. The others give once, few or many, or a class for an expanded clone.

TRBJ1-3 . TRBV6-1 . CASSEWGESGNTIYF TGTGCCAGCAGTGAATGGGGGGAGTCTGGAAACACCATATATTTT
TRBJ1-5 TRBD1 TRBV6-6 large CASSPKGQFNQPQHF TGTGCCAGCAGCCCGAAGGGACAGTTCAATCAGCCCCAGCATTTT
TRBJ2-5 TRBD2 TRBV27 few CASSSPGSGLYQETQYF TGTGCCAGCAGTTCCCCAGGTAGCGGGTTGTACCAAGAGACCCAGTACTTC
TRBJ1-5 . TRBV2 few CASTSGTGPQHF TGTGCCAGCACCTCGGGCACAGGGCCCCAGCATTTT
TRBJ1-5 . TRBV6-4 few CASSGPHRKSSNQPQHF TGTGCCAGCAGTGGCCCTCACAGGAAGAGTAGCAATCAGCCCCAGCATTTT
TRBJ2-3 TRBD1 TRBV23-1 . CASSGTDEDTQYF TGCGCCAGCAGCGGGACAGATGAAGATACGCAGTATTTT
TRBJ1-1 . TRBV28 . CASSSSRYTEAFF TGTGCCAGCAGTTCGTCCAGATACACTGAAGCTTTCTTT
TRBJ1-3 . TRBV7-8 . CASSGASSGNTIYF TGTGCCAGCAGCGGAGCTAGCTCTGGAAACACCATATATTTT
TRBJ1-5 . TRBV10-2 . CASSESRVGNQPQHF TGCGCCAGCAGTGAATCCAGGGTGGGCAATCAGCCCCAGCATTTT
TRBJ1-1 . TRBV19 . CASRIGYLNTEAFF TGTGCCAGTAGGATAGGTTATTTGAACACTGAAGCTTTCTTT
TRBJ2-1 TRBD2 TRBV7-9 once CASSSRLAGGYEQFF TGTGCCAGCAGCTCCAGACTAGCGGGAGGGTATGAGCAGTTCTTC
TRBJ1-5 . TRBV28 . CTSSLRGVMQPQHF TGTACCAGCAGTTTAAGGGGGGTGATGCAGCCCCAGCATTTT
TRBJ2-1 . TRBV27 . CASSPRSYNEQFF TGTGCCAGCAGTCCGCGCTCCTACAATGAGCAGTTCTTC
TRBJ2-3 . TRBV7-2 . CASSLRRGVQGTDTQYF TGTGCCAGCAGCTTAAGAAGGGGGGTCCAAGGCACAGATACGCAGTATTTT
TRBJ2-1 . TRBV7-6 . CASSLYYGVIGQFF TGTGCCAGCAGCTTATATTACGGGGTCATCGGGCAGTTCTTC
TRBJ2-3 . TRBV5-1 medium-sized CASCSGQFTDTQYF TGCGCCAGCTGTAGTGGACAATTCACAGATACGCAGTATTTT
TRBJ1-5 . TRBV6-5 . CASRAGVSNQPQHF TGTGCCAGCAGGGCAGGGGTTAGCAATCAGCCCCAGCATTTT
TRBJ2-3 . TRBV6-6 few CASSYPEFTQYF TGTGCCAGCAGTTACCCGGAGTTTACGCAGTATTTT
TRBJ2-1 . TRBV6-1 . CASSEWGLYNEQFF TGTGCCAGCAGTGAATGGGGGTTGTACAATGAGCAGTTCTTC
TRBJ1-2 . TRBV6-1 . CASSEAVNTLPYGYTF TGTGCCAGCAGTGAAGCAGTCAACACCTTACCCTATGGCTACACCTTC
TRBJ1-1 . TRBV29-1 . CSVEGQRNTEAFF TGCAGCGTTGAAGGACAAAGGAACACTGAAGCTTTCTTT
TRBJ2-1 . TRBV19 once CATRYNEQFF TGTGCCACCCGATACAATGAGCAGTTCTTC
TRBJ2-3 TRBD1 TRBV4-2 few CASSQPGQADTQYF TGTGCCAGCAGCCAACCCGGACAGGCAGATACGCAGTATTTT
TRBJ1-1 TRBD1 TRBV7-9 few CASSSDRIPFF TGTGCCAGCAGCTCGGACAGGATTCCTTTCTTT
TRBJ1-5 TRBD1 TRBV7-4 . CASSATGDSNQPQHF TGTGCCAGCAGCGCCACAGGGGATAGCAATCAGCCCCAGCATTTT
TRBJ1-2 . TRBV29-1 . CSVEEAGLNYGYTF TGCAGCGTTGAGGAGGCCGGGTTAAACTATGGCTACACCTTC
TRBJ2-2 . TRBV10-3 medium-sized CAISESEVITGELFF TGTGCCATCAGTGAGTCTGAGGTGATTACCGGGGAGCTGTTTTTT
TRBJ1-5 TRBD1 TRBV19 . CASSMSQGDQPQHF TGTGCCAGTAGTATGTCCCAGGGGGATCAGCCCCAGCATTTT
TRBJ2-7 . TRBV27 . CASSLYEGYEQYF TGTGCCAGCAGTTTATATGAGGGCTACGAGCAGTACTTC
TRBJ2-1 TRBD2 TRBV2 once CATQTSGGLNNEQFF TGTGCCACCCAGACTAGCGGGGGACTCAACAATGAGCAGTTCTTC
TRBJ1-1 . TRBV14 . CASSRPGYTEAFF TGTGCCAGCAGCCGACCGGGCTACACTGAAGCTTTCTTT
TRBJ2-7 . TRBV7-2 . CASRSTNPSYEQYF TGTGCCAGCAGGTCTACAAATCCCTCCTACGAGCAGTACTTC
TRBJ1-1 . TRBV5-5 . CASSLDHREPYYGAEAFF TGTGCCAGCAGCCTAGACCACAGGGAACCTTATTATGGGGCTGAAGCTTTCTTT
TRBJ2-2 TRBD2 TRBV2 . CASSWVAGVSFNGELFF TGTGCCAGCAGTTGGGTAGCGGGAGTCTCTTTTAACGGGGAGCTGTTTTTT
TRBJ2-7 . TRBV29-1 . CSVFGPNESSYEQYF TGCAGCGTTTTTGGACCGAATGAGAGCTCCTACGAGCAGTACTTC
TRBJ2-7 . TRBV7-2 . CASSFPDYSYEQYF TGTGCCAGCAGCTTCCCAGACTACTCCTACGAGCAGTACTTC
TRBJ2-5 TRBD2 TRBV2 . CASRLLAGGRETQYF TGTGCCAGCAGGCTATTAGCGGGAGGTCGTGAGACCCAGTACTTC
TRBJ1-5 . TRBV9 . CASSVAGTGNQPQHF TGTGCCAGCAGCGTAGCTGGGACGGGAAATCAGCCCCAGCATTTT
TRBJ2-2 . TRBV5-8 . CASSLQNTGELFF TGTGCCAGCAGCTTGCAGAACACCGGGGAGCTGTTTTTT
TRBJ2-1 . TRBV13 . CASSLEGNEQFF TGTGCCAGCAGCTTAGAGGGCAATGAGCAGTTCTTC
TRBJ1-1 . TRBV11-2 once CASSLERGREAFF TGTGCCAGCAGCTTAGAGAGGGGGAGAGAAGCTTTCTTT
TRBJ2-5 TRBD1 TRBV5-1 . CASSSPRDRETQYF TGCGCCAGCAGCTCACCCCGGGACAGAGAGACCCAGTACTTC
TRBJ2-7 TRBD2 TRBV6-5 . CASTPGLAIHEQYF TGTGCCAGCACACCGGGACTAGCCATCCACGAGCAGTACTTC
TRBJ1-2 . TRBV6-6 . CASNYGGYTF TGTGCCAGCAATTATGGGGGCTACACCTTC
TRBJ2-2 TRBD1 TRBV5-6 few CASSWTSGQGNTGELFF TGTGCCAGCAGCTGGACGTCCGGACAGGGTAACACCGGGGAGCTGTTTTTT